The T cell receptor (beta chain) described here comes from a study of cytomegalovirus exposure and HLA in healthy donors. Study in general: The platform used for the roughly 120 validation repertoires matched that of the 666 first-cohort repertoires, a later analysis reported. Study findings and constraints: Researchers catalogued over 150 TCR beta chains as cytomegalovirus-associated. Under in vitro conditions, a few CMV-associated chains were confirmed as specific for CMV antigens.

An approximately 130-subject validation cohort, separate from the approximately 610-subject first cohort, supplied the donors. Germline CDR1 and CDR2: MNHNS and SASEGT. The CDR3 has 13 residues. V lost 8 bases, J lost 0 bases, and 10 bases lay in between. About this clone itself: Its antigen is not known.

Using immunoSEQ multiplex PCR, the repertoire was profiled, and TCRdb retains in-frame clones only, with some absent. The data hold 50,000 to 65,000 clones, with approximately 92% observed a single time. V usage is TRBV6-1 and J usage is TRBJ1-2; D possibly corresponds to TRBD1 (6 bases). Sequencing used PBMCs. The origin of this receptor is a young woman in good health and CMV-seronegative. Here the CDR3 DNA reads TGTGCCAGCCGACAGGAAGCTAACTATGGCTACACCTTC. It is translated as CASRQEANYGYTF.